The 19 T cell receptor beta chains presented below share a single source sample, sequenced in a study of cytomegalovirus exposure and HLA in healthy donors. Primers: 60 Vbeta forward and 13 Jbeta reverse. Measured with immunoSEQ multiplex PCR; TCRdb has only the in-frame clones, and not every one. The sample records about 170,000 clones, about 82% being singletons. The source material was PBMCs. The receptors were gathered from a woman between 18 and 30 years old in good health and CMV-seronegative.

This chain connects TRBV5-5 to TRBJ2-7, with D perhaps TRBD1 (6 bases). Trimming pared 4 bases from V and 6 bases from J, leaving 8 bases between. Per germline, CDR1 SGHKS and CDR2 YYEKEE (reference sequence). This CDR3 has 11 amino acids. In DNA, the CDR3 is TGTGCCAGCAGCCGGGACATCGAGCAGTACTTC. This gives the protein CASSRDIEQYF.

This rearrangement joins TRBV9 to TRBJ2-7; D remains unclear. Per the germline V gene, CDR1 is SGDLS and CDR2 is YYNGEE. This CDR3 region has 12 residues. V lost 3 bases, J lost 6 bases, and 10 bases lay in between. The CDR3 DNA sequence: TGTGCCAGCAGCGGTCTGCTAGGCGAGCAGTACTTC. It yields the protein CASSGLLGEQYF.

The rearrangement joins TRBV18 to TRBJ1-4; D not resolved. Germline V gene sequence: CDR1 KGHSH, CDR2 LQKENI. V was trimmed by 4 bases and J by 4 bases, leaving 7 bases between them. This CDR3 spans 13 amino acids. CDR3 sequence reads: CASSRDNNEKLFF. In nucleotides, the CDR3 is TGTGCCAGCTCACGAGACAATAATGAAAAACTGTTTTTT.

The chain recombines TRBV2 with TRBJ2-5, with 12 bases matching TRBD2. The J segment lost 0 bases and the V segment lost 8 bases, leaving 13 bases of the junction unmatched. CDR1 is SNHLY, CDR2 FYNNEI, per germline. This CDR3 is built from 18 residues. This CDR3 is CASGGWLAGGKHQETQYF. As DNA, the CDR3 is TGTGCCAGCGGCGGATGGCTAGCGGGAGGGAAACACCAAGAGACCCAGTACTTC.

Of note for this clone: The junction departs from the called germline gene at one end, perhaps through a read error. The chain recombines TRBV5-1 with TRBJ2-7, with D tentatively TRBD2 (5 bases). Per the germline V gene, CDR1 is SGHRS and CDR2 is YFSETQ. The CDR3 totals 13 residues. CDR3 region: CASSPEAGYGQYF. The CDR3 nucleotides are TGCGCCAGCAGCCCGGAGGCGGGTTACGGGCAGTACTTC. Variable domain in full (rest from reference TRBV5-1 and TRBJ2-7): KAGVTQTPRYLIKTRGQQVTLSCSPISGHRSVSWYQQTPGQGLQFLFEYFSETQRNKGNFPGRFSGRQFSNSRSEMNVSTLELGDSALYLCASSPEAGYGQYFGPGTRLTVT.

The rearrangement links TRBV29-1 to TRBJ1-3; no firm D call. The CDR3 loop spans 13 amino acids. Germline V lookup: CDR1 SQVTM, CDR2 ANQGSEA. Trimming stripped 3 bases from V and 0 bases from J, with 6 bases between. The CDR3 nucleotides are TGCAGCGTTGAGGGCGTCTCTGGAAACACCATATATTTT. This gives the protein CSVEGVSGNTIYF.

V and J are TRBV6-5 and TRBJ2-7; 7 bases line up with TRBD2. Germline loops: CDR1 MNHEY, CDR2 SVGAGI. CDR3 length equals 14 residues. Losses at the gene ends were 2 bases for V and 1 base for J; bases not matched to a gene: 2. The CDR3 sequence: CASSYGGGSYEQYF. CDR3 DNA sequence: TGTGCCAGCAGTTACGGGGGGGGTTCCTACGAGCAGTACTTC.

The rearrangement uses TRBV2 and TRBJ2-5, with a possible D match to TRBD1 (5 bases). The CDR3 loop spans 14 amino acids. Germline-derived CDR1 and CDR2 are SNHLY and FYNNEI. Trimming took off 7 bases at V and 5 bases at J, with 17 bases between the two ends. The CDR3 DNA follows: TGTGCCAGCACTGGAGTAGGGGTAAAGGAGACCCAGTACTTC. This sequence encodes CASTGVGVKETQYF.

The rearrangement links TRBV6-1 to TRBJ2-5; D possibly corresponds to TRBD1 (8 bases). The CDR3 contains 14 residues. The germline gives CDR1 MNHNS, CDR2 SASEGT. V was clipped by 8 bases and J by 2 bases, with 15 bases between them. The CDR3 here is CASGEGQEQETQYF. The CDR3 DNA reads as TGTGCCAGCGGGGAGGGACAGGAACAAGAGACCCAGTACTTC.

This chain links TRBV6-6 with TRBJ2-1; maybe TRBD1 (6 bases). This CDR3 is built from 13 residues. Germline V lookup: CDR1 MNHNY, CDR2 SVGAGI (reference sequence). V was shortened by 2 bases and J by 5 bases, with 7 bases between the two germline ends. The chain's CDR3 is CASSYGGHNEQFF. For the CDR3, the DNA is TGTGCCAGCAGTTACGGGGGCCACAATGAGCAGTTCTTC.

This sequence joins TRBV5-1 and TRBJ2-3; 9 bases line up with TRBD2. This CDR3 region has 16 residues. Looked up from germline, CDR1 is SGHRS and CDR2 is YFSETQ. Unmatched junction bases numbered 9, after V lost 3 bases and J lost 4 bases. Here the CDR3 DNA reads TGCGCCAGCAGCTACCAGCGGGAGGTGGGCGCAGATACGCAGTATTTT. It translates to CASSYQREVGADTQYF.

The rearrangement joins TRBV6-5 to TRBJ1-2; unclear D gene. CDR1 is MNHEY, CDR2 SVGAGI, per germline. The CDR3 runs to 11 residues. V dropped 8 bases and J dropped 3 bases, with 7 bases sitting between them. The DNA for the CDR3 is TGTGCCAGCGGCAGCGACTATGGCTACACCTTC. Its protein is CASGSDYGYTF.

The V gene is TRBV5-6, the J gene TRBJ1-1, with 7 nucleotides matching TRBD1. Unmatched junction bases numbered 8, after V lost 3 bases and J lost 0 bases. The CDR3 runs to 16 residues. Germline assignment: CDR1 SGHDT and CDR2 YYEEEE. CDR3 DNA: TGTGCCAGCAGCTGGGCGACAGGGTACATGAACACTGAAGCTTTCTTT. Translating gives CASSWATGYMNTEAFF.

The J gene is TRBJ2-6, the V gene TRBV19, with 8 bases that match TRBD1. Germline values: CDR1 LNHDA, CDR2 SQIVND (reference sequence). This CDR3 spans 18 amino acids. Trimming removed 4 bases from V and 0 bases from J; junction bases left unmatched: 8. In DNA form, the CDR3 reads TGTGCCAGTAGTAAGGAGGGACAGGCGATCTCTGGGGCCAACGTCCTGACTTTC. Its translation: CASSKEGQAISGANVLTF. Variable domain in full (rest from reference TRBV19 and TRBJ2-6): DGGITQSPKYLFRKEGQNVTLSCEQNLNHDAMYWYRQDPGQGLRLIYYSQIVNDFQKGDIAEGYSVSREKKESFPLTVTSAQKNPTAFYLCASSKEGQAISGANVLTFGAGSRLTVL.

The chain combines TRBV6-1 with TRBJ2-5; 13 nucleotides line up with TRBD2. Germline lookup yields CDR1 MNHNS and CDR2 SASEGT. V lost 8 bases, J lost 7 bases, and 7 bases stayed unmatched. The length of the CDR3 is 14 residues. The CDR3 spells CASCRTSGSGTQYF. CDR3 in DNA: TGTGCCAGCTGCAGGACTAGCGGGAGTGGGACCCAGTACTTC.

V and J are TRBV10-3 and TRBJ2-7; 14 bases are a match to TRBD2. Germline CDR1 is ENHRY and CDR2 is SYGVKD. Trimming cost V 3 bases and J 3 bases; bases outside gene matches: 10. This CDR3 region has 18 residues. CDR3 amino acids: CAISETPGTSGSGYEQYF. The CDR3 DNA is TGTGCCATCAGTGAAACCCCGGGGACTAGCGGGAGTGGCTACGAGCAGTACTTC.

The rearrangement uses TRBV2 and TRBJ1-1, with D perhaps TRBD1 (5 bases). The V and J ends lost 4 bases and 3 bases respectively, with 12 bases between them. The V gene's germline CDR1 is SNHLY and CDR2 FYNNEI. CDR3 length: 14 amino acids. The CDR3 DNA is TGTGCCAGCAGTGGGGGTACGGGGGACACTGAAGCTTTCTTT. Translation: CASSGGTGDTEAFF.

J is TRBJ1-1 and V is TRBV27, with 8 bases matching TRBD1. The CDR3 sequence is 14 residues long. V lost 5 bases, J lost 12 bases, and 14 bases stayed unmatched. The germline V gene encodes CDR1 MNHEY and CDR2 SMNVEV (reference sequence). The CDR3 region has the DNA TGTGCCAGCAGTGTTCAGGGGGCGGGCGGGAAAACTTTCTTT. Its translation is CASSVQGAGGKTFF.

This sequence joins TRBV4-3 and TRBJ1-6; D is unresolved. Germline CDR1 LGHNA, CDR2 YSLEER. The CDR3 spans 15 residues. Trimming shortened V by 0 bases and J by 6 bases, and 9 bases separated the two germline ends. CDR3: CASSQELGVNSPLHF. The CDR3 DNA reads as TGCGCCAGCAGCCAAGAACTGGGAGTTAATTCACCCCTCCACTTT.